In this sample, the clone carrying this T cell receptor beta chain turned up many times. This specimen belongs to a study of early T cells in non-severe SARS-CoV-2 infection. TCRdb fed the 5' RACE reads into MiXCR, producing one record per CDR3 protein. The sample includes about 27,000 distinct CDR3 sequences, roughly 4% of them seen just once. The TCR comes from an adult who was a healthcare worker with PCR-confirmed SARS-CoV-2 infection or an uninfected control (not recorded which). Sequenced material: whole blood.

The CDR3 DNA is TGCGCCAGCAGTGAGTCCCTCCCGGGACTAGCTTTTTCCTACAATGAGCAGTTCTTC. It translates to CASSESLPGLAFSYNEQFF. The chain couples TRBV10-2 to TRBJ2-1, with 9 bases that match TRBD2. V shed 0 bases, J shed 1 base, and the junction held 10 bases outside the gene matches. Germline lookup yields CDR1 WSHSY and CDR2 SAAADI. CDR3 length equals 19 residues.